Shown below are 17 T cell receptor beta chains from a single sample sequenced in a study of blood T cell repertoires in COVID-19. Using immunoSEQ multiplex PCR, the repertoire was profiled, and TCRdb retains in-frame clones only, with some absent. The sample holds a few hundred thousand clones, about 87% seen once. The specimen sequenced was peripheral blood. Receptors were obtained from a woman between 25 and 40 years old who had recovered from COVID-19.

This chain connects TRBV2 to TRBJ1-2; D may be TRBD1 (5 bases). Germline CDR1 reads SNHLY; CDR2 reads FYNNEI. V gave up 7 bases and J gave up 5 bases, with 14 bases separating them. This CDR3 region has 13 residues. The CDR3 here is CASTTEKTYGYTF. The CDR3 nucleotides read TGTGCCAGCACGACAGAAAAAACGTATGGCTACACCTTC.

The V call is TRBV3-1 (or the pseudogene TRBV3-2), the J call TRBJ1-2, with TRBD1 matching over 7 bases. This CDR3 spans 13 amino acids. V was pared by 1 base and J by 7 bases, with 3 bases of the junction left unmatched. CDR1 is LGHDT, CDR2 YNNKEL, per germline (reference sequence). CDR3 amino acids: CASSQGSGGGYTF. In DNA, the CDR3 is TGTGCCAGCAGCCAAGGGTCAGGGGGTGGCTACACCTTC.

The CDR3 nucleotides read TGCAGTGCTAGTGACAGGGGGCTATCTGGGGCCAACGTCCTGACTTTC. Protein sequence: CSASDRGLSGANVLTF. The chain uses TRBV20-1 and TRBJ2-6; TRBD1 matches at 10 bases. Germline V gene lookup returns CDR1 DFQATT and CDR2 SNEGSKA (reference sequence). The junction had 3 bases not matched to a gene; V was cut back by 3 bases and J by 1 base. The CDR3 runs 16 residues.

The chain carries TRBV9 and TRBJ1-3; 8 nucleotides align to TRBD1. Germline CDR1 SGDLS, CDR2 YYNGEE. This CDR3 has 16 residues. V dropped 2 bases and J dropped 0; count of bases not matched to a gene: 4. In DNA, the CDR3 is TGTGCCAGCAGCGTGCAGGGGGCCAGCTCTGGAAACACCATATATTTT. Its translation is CASSVQGASSGNTIYF.

This clone was detected only a few times. The V and J genes are TRBV2 and TRBJ2-1; 8 bases agree with TRBD2. J gave up 0 bases and V 9 bases, and 7 bases lay outside the gene matches. Germline CDR1 is SNHLY and CDR2 is FYNNEI. The CDR3 length is 15 residues. DNA of the CDR3: TGTGCCAGTTGTCCCGGGACTAGCTCCTACAATGAGCAGTTCTTC. It yields the protein CASCPGTSSYNEQFF.

V and J are TRBV7-2 and TRBJ1-2; 9 nucleotides line up with TRBD1. From germline, CDR1 is SGHTA and CDR2 FQGNSA. The CDR3 runs to 14 residues. V lost 5 bases and J lost 5; bases outside the gene matches: 6. CDR3 residues: CASSGSDRGYGYTF. CDR3 bases: TGTGCCAGCAGCGGATCGGACAGGGGTTATGGCTACACCTTC.

The chain carries TRBV5-4 and TRBJ2-1; a possible D gene is TRBD1 (6 bases). Trimming stripped 4 bases from V and 7 bases from J, with 15 bases between. This CDR3 has 14 amino acids. The germline gives CDR1 SGHNT, CDR2 YYREEE (reference sequence). The CDR3 protein is CASSRRTVRNEQFF. The DNA for the CDR3 is TGTGCCAGCAGCCGGCGGACAGTTCGGAATGAGCAGTTCTTC.

This rearrangement joins TRBV28 to TRBJ1-5, with a tentative D call TRBD1 (5 bases). CDR1 MDHEN and CDR2 SYDVKM come from the germline V gene. The CDR3 covers 13 residues. V was trimmed by 6 bases and J by 9 bases, leaving 15 bases between them. The CDR3 protein is CASRSPTGVPQHF. The CDR3 region has the DNA TGTGCCAGCAGATCCCCCACGGGGGTGCCCCAGCATTTT.

This clone was seen at least ten times. CDR3 bases: TGTGCCAGCAGCTTGCAGGGGAGCTCCTACAATGAGCAGTTCTTC. Protein: CASSLQGSSYNEQFF. The chain links TRBV7-8 to TRBJ2-1, with D possibly matching TRBD1 (6 bases). The CDR3 loop spans 15 amino acids. Germline CDR1 is SGHVS and CDR2 is FQNEAQ. The V end was cut by 3 bases, the J end by 0 bases, with 9 bases between.

The chain employs TRBV7-3 and TRBJ2-2; the match to TRBD2 covers 12 bases. This CDR3 contains 16 residues. The germline V gene has CDR1 SGHTA and CDR2 FQGTGA. J gave up 7 bases and V 4 bases, and 7 bases lay outside the gene matches. Here the CDR3 DNA reads TGTGCCAGCAGCTCCCCTAGCGGGGGGGCGAACGGGGAGCTGTTTTTT. It yields the protein CASSSPSGGANGELFF.

This chain links TRBV6-5 with TRBJ1-2; TRBD1 aligns across 7 bases. Germline assignment: CDR1 MNHEY and CDR2 SVGAGI. The J segment lost 8 bases and the V segment lost 4 bases, leaving 16 bases of the junction unmatched. This CDR3 is built from 16 residues. CDR3 nucleotide sequence: TGTGCCAGCAGTTCTGACCCCGGGACAGCCCCTAGGGGCTACACCTTC. Translating gives CASSSDPGTAPRGYTF.

The rearrangement links TRBV2 to TRBJ1-1; D possibly corresponds to TRBD1 (6 bases). CDR1 SNHLY and CDR2 FYNNEI come from the germline V gene. The CDR3 is made up of 15 amino acids. Between the trimmed V and J ends, which lost 0 bases and 10 bases, there was a span of 18 bases. The DNA of the CDR3 is TGTGCCAGCAGTGAAGCAACGTGGGGGCCACGGGCAGCTTTCTTT. It encodes CASSEATWGPRAAFF.

This chain joins TRBV28 and TRBJ1-6; no clear D. CDR1 is MDHEN, CDR2 SYDVKM, per germline. The CDR3 has 13 amino acids. V lost 8 bases and J 5 bases, leaving 10 bases between the germline ends. As DNA, the CDR3 is TGTGCCAGCGTACCCGGGAATAATTCACCCCTCCACTTT. Encoded protein: CASVPGNNSPLHF. The full variable domain, in which reference TRBV28 and TRBJ1-6 provide the parts outside the CDR3, is DVKVTQSSRYLVKRTGEKVFLECVQDMDHENMFWYRQDPGLGLRLIYFSYDVKMKEKGDIPEGYSVSREKKERFSLILESASTNQTSMYLCASVPGNNSPLHFGNGTRLTVT.

This chain uses TRBV24-1 with TRBJ2-3; 8 bases align to TRBD1. The CDR3 runs 17 residues. Germline values: CDR1 KGHDR, CDR2 SFDVKD. Unmatched junction bases numbered 8, after V lost 0 bases and J lost 4 bases. CDR3 sequence (DNA): TGTGCCACCAGTGATTTGCGGGGCAGGGGGCGTGCAGATACGCAGTATTTT. Protein product: CATSDLRGRGRADTQYF.

This sequence joins TRBV28 and TRBJ1-2; D uncertain. V was clipped by 1 base and J by 3 bases, with 3 bases between them. The germline gives CDR1 MDHEN, CDR2 SYDVKM. The CDR3 has 12 amino acids. The CDR3 loop reads CASSLSDYGYTF. The CDR3 DNA follows: TGTGCCAGCAGTTTATCTGACTATGGCTACACCTTC.

This chain uses TRBV3-1 (or the pseudogene TRBV3-2) with TRBJ1-6; no clear D gene. This CDR3 is built from 15 residues. The V end was cut by 2 bases, the J end by 10 bases, with 15 bases between. Per the germline V gene, CDR1 is LGHDT and CDR2 is YNNKEL (reference sequence). CDR3 bases: TGTGCCAGCAGCCAATTTTCACCAGGAGGCTCACCCCTCCACTTT. Protein: CASSQFSPGGSPLHF.

This chain uses TRBV25-1 with TRBJ1-1; D perhaps matches TRBD1 (6 bases). This CDR3 is 13 amino acids long. Germline lookup yields CDR1 MGHDK and CDR2 SYGVNS. With 2 bases removed from V and 9 bases from J, the gap between germline ends came to 13 bases. CDR3 nucleotides: TGTGCCAGCAGTGAACCTGGACAGCCGAAAGCTTTCTTT. It translates to CASSEPGQPKAFF.